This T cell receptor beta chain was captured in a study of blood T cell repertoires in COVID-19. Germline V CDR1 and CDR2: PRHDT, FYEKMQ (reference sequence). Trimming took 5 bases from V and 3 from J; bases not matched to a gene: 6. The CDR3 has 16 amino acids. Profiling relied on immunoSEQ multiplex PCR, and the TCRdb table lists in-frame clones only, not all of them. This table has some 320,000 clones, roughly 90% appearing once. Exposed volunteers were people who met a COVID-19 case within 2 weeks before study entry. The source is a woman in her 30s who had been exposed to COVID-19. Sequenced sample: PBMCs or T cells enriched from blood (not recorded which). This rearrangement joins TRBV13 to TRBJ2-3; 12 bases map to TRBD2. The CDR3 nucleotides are TGTGCCAGCAGCCCTCTAGCGGGGGGGGCTACAGATACGCAGTATTTT. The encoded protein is CASSPLAGGATDTQYF. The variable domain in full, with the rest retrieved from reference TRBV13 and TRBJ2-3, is AAGVIQSPRHLIKEKRETATLKCYPIPRHDTVYWYQQGPGQDPQFLISFYEKMQSDKGSIPDRFSAQQFSDYHSELNMSSLELGDSALYFCASSPLAGGATDTQYFGPGTRLTVL.